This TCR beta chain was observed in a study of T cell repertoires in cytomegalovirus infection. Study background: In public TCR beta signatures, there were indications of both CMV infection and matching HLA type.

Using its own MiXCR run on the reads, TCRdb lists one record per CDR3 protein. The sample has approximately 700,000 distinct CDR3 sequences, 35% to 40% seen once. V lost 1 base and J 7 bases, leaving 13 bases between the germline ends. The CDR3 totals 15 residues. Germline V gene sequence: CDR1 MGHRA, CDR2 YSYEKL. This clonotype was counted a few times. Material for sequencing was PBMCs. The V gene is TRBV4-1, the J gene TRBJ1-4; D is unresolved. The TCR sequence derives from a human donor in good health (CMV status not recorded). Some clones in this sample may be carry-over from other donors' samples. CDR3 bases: TGCGCCAGCAGCCAAGTACCAGGCCCAAGTGAAAAACTGTTTTTT. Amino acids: CASSQVPGPSEKLFF.